Listed below are T cell receptor beta chains from one sample, sequenced in a study of OX40 agonist ivuxolimab in advanced cancers. Assay: immunoSEQ multiplex PCR; the TCRdb copy retains only in-frame clones and omits some. The sample includes about 79,000 clones, approximately 88% of them seen just once. The sample consisted of CD4+ or CD8+ T cells sorted from blood, taken in a trial of the OX40 agonist ivuxolimab. These receptors were taken from an adult with an advanced solid tumor such as melanoma, head and neck, liver or kidney cancer. Both conserved end residues are part of each CDR3. The D gene is left open where the match is weak. Some rows have no size entry. The others give once, few or many, or a class for an expanded clone.

j_call,clone_size,v_call,d_call,cdr3_nt,cdr3_aa
TRBJ2-2,.,TRBV2,TRBD1,TGTGCCAGCAGTGTTGAGGGGGCTTTGAACACCGGGGAGCTGTTTTTT,CASSVEGALNTGELFF
TRBJ2-1,.,TRBV28,TRBD2,TGTGCCAGCAGAGTACTAGCGGGATCAAATGAGCAGTTCTTC,CASRVLAGSNEQFF
TRBJ1-5,.,TRBV6-1,.,TGTGCCAGCAATCATCAGCCCCAGCATTTT,CASNHQPQHF
TRBJ2-6,.,TRBV7-3,.,TGTGCCAGCAGCATGGACAGCTCCTCTGGGGCCAACGTCCTGACTTTC,CASSMDSSSGANVLTF
TRBJ2-4,.,TRBV6-1,TRBD2,TGTGCCAGCAGTGCCCGACTAGCGGGCTCTCCGGGGGCCAAAAACATTCAGTACTTC,CASSARLAGSPGAKNIQYF
TRBJ1-6,.,TRBV1,.,TGCACTTACAGGGGCCCCTATAATTCACCCCTCCACTTT,CTYRGPYNSPLHF
TRBJ2-1,.,TRBV5-4,TRBD2,TGTGCCAGCAGGGCGGGACTAGCGGGAGGGCCTTACAATGAGCAGTTCTTC,CASRAGLAGGPYNEQFF
TRBJ2-2,.,TRBV7-9,.,TGTGCCAGCAGCTTTCTAGGCACCGGGGAGCTGTTTTTT,CASSFLGTGELFF
TRBJ2-3,.,TRBV10-3,.,TGTGCCACCACCGGGGGCCCCTCCTCAGATACGCAGTATTTT,CATTGGPSSDTQYF
TRBJ2-7,.,TRBV7-3,.,TGTGCCAGCAGCTTAGGTCCTGGGGCGGAGTACGAGCAGTACTTC,CASSLGPGAEYEQYF
TRBJ1-2,.,TRBV7-3,.,TGTGCCAGCAGCTTAAGTGGGACAAGCTATGGCTACACCTTC,CASSLSGTSYGYTF
TRBJ2-2,.,TRBV10-3,TRBD2,TGTGCCATCAGGGGACTAGGGACCGGGGAGCTGTTTTTT,CAIRGLGTGELFF
TRBJ2-1,.,TRBV5-1,.,TGCGCCAGCAGCTTGGGGCCTAATAATGAGCAGTTCTTC,CASSLGPNNEQFF
TRBJ1-5,few,TRBV5-7,.,TGTGCCAGCAACAACGGGCGTCCCTTCGGAGGGCAGCCCCAGCATTTT,CASNNGRPFGGQPQHF
TRBJ2-1,.,TRBV19,TRBD2,TGTGCCAGTAGTGCCAAGCGGGGGGGCACCTACAATGAGCAGTTCTTC,CASSAKRGGTYNEQFF
TRBJ2-1,.,TRBV6-1,TRBD2,TGTGCCAGCAGTGAAATGCCCGGTCTAGCGGGTGACAATGAGCAGTTCTTC,CASSEMPGLAGDNEQFF
TRBJ1-2,.,TRBV19,TRBD1,TGTGCCAGTAGTGACAGGGCGTTGAAAGGCTACACCTTC,CASSDRALKGYTF
TRBJ2-7,.,TRBV6-1,.,TGTGCCAGCATGCGGGAGCAGGGGACGTACGAGCAGTACTTC,CASMREQGTYEQYF
TRBJ2-2,once,TRBV18,.,TGTGCCAGCTCACTACTGGACAGCACCGGGGAGCTGTTTTTT,CASSLLDSTGELFF
TRBJ2-5,.,TRBV9,TRBD1,TGTGCCAGCAGCGTAGGAGCAGGGGGAGAGACCCAGTACTTC,CASSVGAGGETQYF
TRBJ2-1,.,TRBV14,.,TGTGCCAGCAGCCAGAGACGACAGGCCTCCTACAATGAGCAGTTCTTC,CASSQRRQASYNEQFF
TRBJ2-2,.,TRBV6-6,.,TGTGCCAGCAGCCAACAGGGGAACACCGGGGAGCTGTTTTTT,CASSQQGNTGELFF
TRBJ1-2,once,TRBV28,.,TGTGCCAGCAGTGACTCAGGGTTTGAGACAAACTATGGCTACACCTTC,CASSDSGFETNYGYTF
TRBJ1-2,.,TRBV5-6,.,TGTGCCAGCAGCTTCAAACAGGGAGGCTACACCTTC,CASSFKQGGYTF
TRBJ1-5,.,TRBV28,TRBD1,TGTGCCAGCAGTCTGACAGGGGGCGATTTCAATCAGCCCCAGCATTTT,CASSLTGGDFNQPQHF
TRBJ2-7,.,TRBV6-5,.,TGTGCCAGCAGTGGGAGCTACGAGCAGTACTTC,CASSGSYEQYF
TRBJ1-1,.,TRBV27,.,TGTGCCAGCAGTTTACAAGGCAGAGAAGCTTTCTTT,CASSLQGREAFF
TRBJ2-7,.,TRBV14,.,TGTGCCAGCAGCCAAGGATCGTACTACGAGCAGTACTTC,CASSQGSYYEQYF
TRBJ2-2,few,TRBV5-4,.,TGTGCCAGCAGCGTGGACAGAGCGGGCACCGGGGAGCTGTTTTTT,CASSVDRAGTGELFF
TRBJ2-7,.,TRBV28,.,TGTGCCAGCAGTTTATCGTCCATCGAGCAGTACTTC,CASSLSSIEQYF
TRBJ2-6,.,TRBV28,.,TGTGCCAGCAGTTTAGGCGGCTCTGGGGCCAACGTCCTGACTTTC,CASSLGGSGANVLTF
TRBJ1-1,few,TRBV4-1,.,TGCGCCAGCAGCCTCCTGTCTCAGGGCGTTAACACTGAAGCTTTCTTT,CASSLLSQGVNTEAFF
TRBJ1-2,.,TRBV5-1,.,TGCGCCAGCAGCTTGGATCAGGACCGCTATGGCTACACCTTC,CASSLDQDRYGYTF
TRBJ1-5,.,TRBV6-6,.,TGTGCCAGCAGTCCCACGGGGCGTTCAGGTCAGCCCCAGCATTTT,CASSPTGRSGQPQHF
TRBJ2-1,.,TRBV6-1,TRBD2,TGTGCCAGCAGGGGAGCGGGAGAAACCTACAATGAGCAGTTCTTC,CASRGAGETYNEQFF
TRBJ1-2,once,TRBV5-1,TRBD1,TGCGCCAGCAGCTTACCAGGGGGCGCGGGTGGCTACACCTTC,CASSLPGGAGGYTF
TRBJ2-3,.,TRBV30,TRBD1,TGTGCCTGGAGTGCAGGGGGCGTTCGCGATACGCAGTATTTT,CAWSAGGVRDTQYF
TRBJ1-2,.,TRBV2,.,TGTGCCAGCAGTGAAGCGCTTCAAGGGATCTACACCTTC,CASSEALQGIYTF
TRBJ2-7,.,TRBV11-2,TRBD1,TGTGCCAGCAGCGCACAGGGGATTGAGCAGTACTTC,CASSAQGIEQYF
TRBJ2-3,once,TRBV10-3,.,TGTGCCATCAGTATGGACACAGATACGCAGTATTTT,CAISMDTDTQYF
TRBJ1-2,few,TRBV6-5,TRBD1,TGTGCCAGCAGTTACTTAAGGACAGGGGGAGGGTATGGCTACACCTTC,CASSYLRTGGGYGYTF
TRBJ2-7,.,TRBV6-5,.,TGTGCCAGCAGCGCAGACACGGCCGCCTACGAGCAGTACTTC,CASSADTAAYEQYF
TRBJ2-7,.,TRBV4-2,TRBD2,TGTGCCAGCAGCCACGCTCCCATAGCGGGAGGAACATCCTACGAGCAGTACTTC,CASSHAPIAGGTSYEQYF
TRBJ2-2,.,TRBV11-3,.,TGTGCCAGCAGCTTAAAGTTAGCCGGGGAGCTGTTTTTT,CASSLKLAGELFF
TRBJ2-1,.,TRBV5-1,TRBD2,TGCGCCAGCCGTTCTCCGGGACTAGCGGGAGACCACTCCTACAATGAGCAGTTCTTC,CASRSPGLAGDHSYNEQFF